This is a list of T cell receptor beta chains from one sample in a study of identical twins. Each CDR3 protein gets one entry after TCRdb re-called the 5' RACE reads with MiXCR. This table holds about 920,000 distinct CDR3 sequences, roughly an eighth found once. The same sample was also used in a study of yellow fever vaccine responses in identical twins.

Sequencing was done on a sample of PBMCs. The receptors stem from a young woman in good health. Each CDR3 is given with its conserved first and last residue. Fields, in order: clone size, D gene, V gene, J gene, CDR3 DNA, CDR3 protein. D genes are given only for firm matches. Some rows mark clone size as missing; the rest say once, few, many or name a class of expanded clone.

>many|-|TRBV5-1|TRBJ2-1
TGCGCCAGCAGCTTCACCGTGTCGGAGCAGTTCTTC
CASSFTVSEQFF
>few|-|TRBV9|TRBJ2-7
TGTGCCAGCAGCGTAGGAGAACGGGCCTCCTACGAGCAGTACTTC
CASSVGERASYEQYF
>-|-|TRBV2|TRBJ2-1
TGTGCCAGCAGTGAAGTCCGAAGTAGAAATGAGCAGTTCTTC
CASSEVRSRNEQFF
>few|-|TRBV2|TRBJ2-7
TGTGCCAGCAGCCTGACAGCACTTTCTTCCTACGAGCAGTACTTC
CASSLTALSSYEQYF
>few|TRBD2|TRBV20-1|TRBJ2-3
TGCAGTGCTTCGGGGTGGGGGGGAATCACAGATACGCAGTATTTT
CSASGWGGITDTQYF
>many|-|TRBV29-1|TRBJ2-3
TGCAGCGTTTCGTTCGCAGATACGCAGTATTTT
CSVSFADTQYF
>few|-|TRBV20-1|TRBJ1-1
TGCAGTGCTCACCCCAACATGAACACTGAAGCTTTCTTT
CSAHPNMNTEAFF
>-|-|TRBV7-9|TRBJ2-5
TGTGCCAGCGCGGGGGCGGGCCAAGAGACCCAGTACTTC
CASAGAGQETQYF
>few|TRBD1|TRBV20-1|TRBJ1-1
TGCAGTGCTAGAGCCACAGACAGGGGGGACGTAGCTTTCTTT
CSARATDRGDVAFF
>-|-|TRBV6-1|TRBJ2-2
TGTGCCAGCACCCGAAAAAGTGACTCCACGAACACCGGGGAGCTGTTTTTT
CASTRKSDSTNTGELFF
>-|TRBD1|TRBV10-3|TRBJ1-6
TGTGCCACCATGGGAGGGGGCTATTCACCCCTCCACTTT
CATMGGGYSPLHF
>-|TRBD2|TRBV7-6|TRBJ2-1
TGTGCCAGCAGCTTAACGCCTAGCGGGGGGGCCAACCTTCCCTACAATGAGCAGTTCTTC
CASSLTPSGGANLPYNEQFF
>few|TRBD2|TRBV28|TRBJ2-3
TGTGCCAGCAGCCCCCCCTACGGACTAGTATATGCAGATACGCAGTATTTT
CASSPPYGLVYADTQYF
>few|-|TRBV20-1|TRBJ2-5
TGCAGTGCCCAGGCCCGGAAGGAGACCCAGTACTTC
CSAQARKETQYF
>-|-|TRBV11-2|TRBJ1-2
TGTGCCAGCAGCGACCGCCGGAACTATGGCTACACCTTC
CASSDRRNYGYTF
>few|TRBD2|TRBV2|TRBJ2-7
TGTGCCAGCAGTGAAAAAGGACTAGCGGCCTACGAGCAGTACTTC
CASSEKGLAAYEQYF
>-|TRBD1|TRBV4-2|TRBJ1-5
TGTGCCAGCAGCCAAGCCGACAGGGTAAATCAGCCCCAGCATTTT
CASSQADRVNQPQHF
>many|-|TRBV15|TRBJ2-6
TGTGCCACCAGCAACTCTGGGGCCAACGTCCTGACTTTC
CATSNSGANVLTF
>few|-|TRBV7-8|TRBJ2-7
TGTGCCAGCAGCTTAGAGGTGGGGCTGTCCTACGAGCAGTACTTC
CASSLEVGLSYEQYF
>few|TRBD2|TRBV12-3/TRBV12-4|TRBJ2-1
TGTGCCAGCAGGAAAAGCGGGGGGGCCTACGTTGAGCAGTTCTTC
CASRKSGGAYVEQFF
>many|TRBD1|TRBV5-6|TRBJ1-2
TGTGCCAGCAGCAATACGGGACAGGGAGTCTTCGGCTACACCTTC
CASSNTGQGVFGYTF
>-|-|TRBV27|TRBJ2-3
TGTGCCAGCAGTCAGAGCCTAAGCACAGATACGCAGTATTTT
CASSQSLSTDTQYF
>few|-|TRBV6-5|TRBJ1-1
TGTGCCAGCAGTTACTCCGGCGTGGGTCTTAACACTGAAGCTTTCTTT
CASSYSGVGLNTEAFF
>-|-|TRBV5-1|TRBJ2-1
TGCGCCAGCAGCTCCGAGGGACGGCTATACAATGAGCAGTTCTTC
CASSSEGRLYNEQFF